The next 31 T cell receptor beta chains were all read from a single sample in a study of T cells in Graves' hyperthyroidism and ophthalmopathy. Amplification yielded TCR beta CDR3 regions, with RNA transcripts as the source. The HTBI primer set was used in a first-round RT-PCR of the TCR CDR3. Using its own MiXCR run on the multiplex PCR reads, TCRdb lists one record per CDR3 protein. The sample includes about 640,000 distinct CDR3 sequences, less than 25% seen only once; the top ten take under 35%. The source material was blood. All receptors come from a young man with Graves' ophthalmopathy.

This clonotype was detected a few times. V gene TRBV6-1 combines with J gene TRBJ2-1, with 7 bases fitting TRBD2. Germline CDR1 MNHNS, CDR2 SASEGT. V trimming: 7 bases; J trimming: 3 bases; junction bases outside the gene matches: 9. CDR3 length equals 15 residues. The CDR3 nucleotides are TGTGCCAGCAAATTAGCCGGGACTATCTACAATGAGCAGTTCTTC. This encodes CASKLAGTIYNEQFF.

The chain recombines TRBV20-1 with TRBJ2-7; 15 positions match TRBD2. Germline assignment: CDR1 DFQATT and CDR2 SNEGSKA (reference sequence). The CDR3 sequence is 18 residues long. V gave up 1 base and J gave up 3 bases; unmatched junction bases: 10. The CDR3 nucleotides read TGCAGTGCTAGAGGCGAGGGACTAGCGGGAGGTCTGTTCTACGAGCAGTACTTC. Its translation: CSARGEGLAGGLFYEQYF.

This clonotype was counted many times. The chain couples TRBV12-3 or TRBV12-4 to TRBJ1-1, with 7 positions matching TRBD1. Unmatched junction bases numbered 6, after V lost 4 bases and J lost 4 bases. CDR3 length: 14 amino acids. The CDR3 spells CASSYDHRGTEAFF. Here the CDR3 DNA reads TGTGCCAGCAGTTATGATCACAGGGGCACTGAAGCTTTCTTT.

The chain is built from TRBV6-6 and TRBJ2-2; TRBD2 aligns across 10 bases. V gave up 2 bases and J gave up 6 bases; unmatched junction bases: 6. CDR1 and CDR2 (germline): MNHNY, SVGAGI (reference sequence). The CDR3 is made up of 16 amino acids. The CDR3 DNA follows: TGTGCCAGCAGTTACGGGCTAGCGGGAGATGCCGGGGAGCTGTTTTTT. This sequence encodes CASSYGLAGDAGELFF.

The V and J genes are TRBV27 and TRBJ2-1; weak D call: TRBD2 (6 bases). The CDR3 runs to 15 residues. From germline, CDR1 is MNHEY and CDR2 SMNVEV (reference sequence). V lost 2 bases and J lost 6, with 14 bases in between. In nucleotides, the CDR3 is TGTGCCAGCAGTTTAGAGGCGGGACTGGGCAATGAGCAGTTCTTC. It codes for CASSLEAGLGNEQFF.

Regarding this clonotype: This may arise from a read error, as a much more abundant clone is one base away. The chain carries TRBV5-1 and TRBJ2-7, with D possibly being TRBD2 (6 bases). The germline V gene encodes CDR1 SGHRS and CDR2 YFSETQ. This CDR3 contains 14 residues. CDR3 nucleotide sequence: TGCGCCAGCAGCCCGGGAGTGGGGGATTACGGGCAGTACTTC. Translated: CASSPGVGDYGQYF. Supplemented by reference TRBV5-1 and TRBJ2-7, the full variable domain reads KAGVTQTPRYLIKTRGQQVTLSCSPISGHRSVSWYQQTPGQGLQFLFEYFSETQRNKGNFPGRFSGRQFSNSRSEMNVSTLELGDSALYLCASSPGVGDYGQYFGPGTRLTVT.

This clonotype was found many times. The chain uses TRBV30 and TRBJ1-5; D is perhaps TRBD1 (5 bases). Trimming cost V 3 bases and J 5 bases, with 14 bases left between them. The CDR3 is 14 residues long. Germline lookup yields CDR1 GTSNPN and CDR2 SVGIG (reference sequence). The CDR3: CAWSLLGGHQPQHF. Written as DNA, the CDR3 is TGTGCCTGGAGCTTACTGGGGGGTCATCAGCCCCAGCATTTT.

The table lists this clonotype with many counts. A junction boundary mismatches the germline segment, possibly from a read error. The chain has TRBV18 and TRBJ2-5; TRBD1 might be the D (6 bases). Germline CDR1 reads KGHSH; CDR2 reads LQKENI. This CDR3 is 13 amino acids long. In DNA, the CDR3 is TGTGCCAGCAGCCCGGGACACCAGGAGACCCAGTACTTC. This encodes CASSPGHQETQYF. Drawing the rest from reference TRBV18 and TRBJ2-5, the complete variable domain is NAGVMQNPRHLVRRRGQEARLRCSPMKGHSHVYWYRQLPEEGLKFMVYLQKENIIDESGMPKERFSAEFPKEGPSILRIQQVVRGDSAAYFCASSPGHQETQYFGPGTRLLVL.

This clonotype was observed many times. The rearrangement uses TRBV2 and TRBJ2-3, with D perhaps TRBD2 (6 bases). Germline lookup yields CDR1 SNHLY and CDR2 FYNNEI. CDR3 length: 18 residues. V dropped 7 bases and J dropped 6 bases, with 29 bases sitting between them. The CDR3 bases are TGTGCCAGCATGGGTAGCGGAATACTATACCGAAAACCTGATACGCAGTATTTT. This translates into CASMGSGILYRKPDTQYF.

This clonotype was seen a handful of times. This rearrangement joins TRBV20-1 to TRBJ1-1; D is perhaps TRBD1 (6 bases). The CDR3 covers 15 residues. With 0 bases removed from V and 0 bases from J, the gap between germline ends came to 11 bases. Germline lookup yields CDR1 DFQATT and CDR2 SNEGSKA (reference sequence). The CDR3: CSARDPGQLNTEAFF. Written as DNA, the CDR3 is TGCAGTGCTAGAGATCCCGGACAGTTGAACACTGAAGCTTTCTTT.

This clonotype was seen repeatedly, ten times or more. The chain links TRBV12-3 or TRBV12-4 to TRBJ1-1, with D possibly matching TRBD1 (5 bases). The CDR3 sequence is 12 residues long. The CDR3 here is CASEGLNTEAFF. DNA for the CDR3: TGTGCAAGCGAGGGACTAAACACTGAAGCTTTCTTT.

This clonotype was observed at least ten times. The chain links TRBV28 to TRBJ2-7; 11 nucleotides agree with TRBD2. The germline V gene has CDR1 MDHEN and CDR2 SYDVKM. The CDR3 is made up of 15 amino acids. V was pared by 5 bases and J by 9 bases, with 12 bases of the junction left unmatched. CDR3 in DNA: TGTGCCAGCAGTACGCTAGCGGGGGGCCCTGGGTCGCAGTACTTC. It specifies CASSTLAGGPGSQYF.

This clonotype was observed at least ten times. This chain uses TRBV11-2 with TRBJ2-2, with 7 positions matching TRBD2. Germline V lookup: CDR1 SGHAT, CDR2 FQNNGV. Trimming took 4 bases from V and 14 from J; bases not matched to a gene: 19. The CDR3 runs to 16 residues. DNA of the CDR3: TGTGCCAGCAGCTCCCTCTCCCTCCCCAGGGAGGGCGGACTGTTTTTT. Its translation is CASSSLSLPREGGLFF.

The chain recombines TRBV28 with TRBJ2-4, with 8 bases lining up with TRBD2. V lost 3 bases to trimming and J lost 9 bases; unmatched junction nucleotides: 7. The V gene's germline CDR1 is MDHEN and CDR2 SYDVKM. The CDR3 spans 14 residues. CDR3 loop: CASSFSGGATIQYF. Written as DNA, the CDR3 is TGTGCCAGCAGTTTTTCGGGGGGGGCTACCATTCAGTACTTC.

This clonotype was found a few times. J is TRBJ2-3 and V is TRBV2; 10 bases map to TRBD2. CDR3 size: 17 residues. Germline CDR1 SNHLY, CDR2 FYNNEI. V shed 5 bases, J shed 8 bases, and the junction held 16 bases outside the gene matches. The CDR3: CASSIDMSGRGTFTQYF. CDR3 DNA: TGTGCCAGCAGTATCGATATGAGCGGGAGGGGAACCTTTACGCAGTATTTT. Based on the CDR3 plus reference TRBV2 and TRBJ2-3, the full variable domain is EPEVTQTPSHQVTQMGQEVILRCVPISNHLYFYWYRQILGQKVEFLVSFYNNEISEKSEIFDDQFSVERPDGSNFTLKIRSTKLEDSAMYFCASSIDMSGRGTFTQYFGPGTRLTVL.

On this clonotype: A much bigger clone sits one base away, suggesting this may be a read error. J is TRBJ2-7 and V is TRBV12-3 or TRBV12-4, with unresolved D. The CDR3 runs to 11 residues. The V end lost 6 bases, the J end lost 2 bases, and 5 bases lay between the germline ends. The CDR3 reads CASRFTYEQYF. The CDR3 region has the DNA TGTGCCAGCAGATTTACCTACGAGCAGTACTTC.

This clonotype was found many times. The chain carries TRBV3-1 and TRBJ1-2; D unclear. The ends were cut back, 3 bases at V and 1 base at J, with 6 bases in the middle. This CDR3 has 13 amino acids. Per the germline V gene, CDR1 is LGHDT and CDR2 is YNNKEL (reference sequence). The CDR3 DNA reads TGTGCCAGCAGCCAGGGTATTAACTATGGCTACACCTTC. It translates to CASSQGINYGYTF.

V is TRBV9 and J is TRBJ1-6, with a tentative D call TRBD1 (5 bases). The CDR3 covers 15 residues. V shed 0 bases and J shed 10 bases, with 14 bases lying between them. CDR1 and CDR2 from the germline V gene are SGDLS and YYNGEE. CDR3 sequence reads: CASSVEGDGGSPLHF. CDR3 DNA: TGTGCCAGCAGCGTAGAAGGGGACGGCGGCTCACCCCTCCACTTT.

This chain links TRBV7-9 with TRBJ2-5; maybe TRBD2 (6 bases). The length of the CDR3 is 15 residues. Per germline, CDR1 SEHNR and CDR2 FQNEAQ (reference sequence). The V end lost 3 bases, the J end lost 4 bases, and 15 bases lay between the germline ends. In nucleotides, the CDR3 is TGTGCCAGCAGCTTGGAGGGCAGTGGGGCAGAGACCCAGTACTTC. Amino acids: CASSLEGSGAETQYF.

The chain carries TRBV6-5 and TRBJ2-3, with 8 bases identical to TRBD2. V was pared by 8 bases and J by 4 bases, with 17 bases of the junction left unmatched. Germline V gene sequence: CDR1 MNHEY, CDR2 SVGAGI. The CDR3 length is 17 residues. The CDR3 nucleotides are TGTGCCAGCTCTTACTTTGGGGCGGGAGGAGAGGCAGATACGCAGTATTTT. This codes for CASSYFGAGGEADTQYF.

The chain's CDR3 is CSAIGGGGDTHAIGETQYF. The DNA for the CDR3 is TGCAGTGCTATTGGGGGGGGGGGGGACACCCACGCAATAGGAGAGACCCAGTACTTC. The rearrangement uses TRBV20-1 and TRBJ2-5; maybe TRBD2 (7 bases). Trimming removed 4 bases from V and 4 bases from J, with 31 bases in between. Germline values: CDR1 DFQATT, CDR2 SNEGSKA (reference sequence). The CDR3 loop spans 19 amino acids.

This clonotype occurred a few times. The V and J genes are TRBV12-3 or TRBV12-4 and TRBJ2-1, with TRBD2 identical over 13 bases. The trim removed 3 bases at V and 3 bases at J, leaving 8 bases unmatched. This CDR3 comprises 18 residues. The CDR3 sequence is CASSFYPGLAGIYNEQFF. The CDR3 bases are TGTGCCAGCAGTTTTTATCCGGGACTAGCGGGAATCTACAATGAGCAGTTCTTC.

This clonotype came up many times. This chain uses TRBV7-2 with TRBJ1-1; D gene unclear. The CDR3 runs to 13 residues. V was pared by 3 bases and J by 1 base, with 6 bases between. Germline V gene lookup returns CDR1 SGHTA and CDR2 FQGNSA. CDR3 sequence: CASSFATNTEAFF. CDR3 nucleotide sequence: TGTGCCAGCAGCTTTGCAACGAACACTGAAGCTTTCTTT.

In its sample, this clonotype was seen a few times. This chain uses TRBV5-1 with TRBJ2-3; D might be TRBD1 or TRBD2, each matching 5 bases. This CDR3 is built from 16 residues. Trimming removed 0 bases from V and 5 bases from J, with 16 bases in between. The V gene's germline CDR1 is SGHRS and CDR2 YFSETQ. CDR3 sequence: CASSLGGTWGQDTQYF. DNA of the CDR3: TGCGCCAGCAGCTTGGGGGGGACCTGGGGCCAAGATACGCAGTATTTT. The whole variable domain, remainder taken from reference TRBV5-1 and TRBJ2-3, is KAGVTQTPRYLIKTRGQQVTLSCSPISGHRSVSWYQQTPGQGLQFLFEYFSETQRNKGNFPGRFSGRQFSNSRSEMNVSTLELGDSALYLCASSLGGTWGQDTQYFGPGTRLTVL.

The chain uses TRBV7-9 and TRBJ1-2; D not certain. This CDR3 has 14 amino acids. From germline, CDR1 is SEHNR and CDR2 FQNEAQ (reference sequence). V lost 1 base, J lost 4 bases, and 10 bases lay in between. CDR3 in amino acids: CASSLDGQPYGYTF. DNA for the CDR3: TGTGCCAGCAGCTTAGATGGGCAGCCCTATGGCTACACCTTC.

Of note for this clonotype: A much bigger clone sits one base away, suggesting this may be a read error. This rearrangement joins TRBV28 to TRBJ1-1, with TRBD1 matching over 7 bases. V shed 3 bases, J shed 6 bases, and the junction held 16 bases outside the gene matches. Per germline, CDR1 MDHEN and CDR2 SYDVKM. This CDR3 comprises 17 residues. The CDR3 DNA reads TGTGCCAGCAGTTTTCGGTCCGACGGTCTCAGGGGGGCTGAAGCTTTCTTT. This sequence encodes CASSFRSDGLRGAEAFF.

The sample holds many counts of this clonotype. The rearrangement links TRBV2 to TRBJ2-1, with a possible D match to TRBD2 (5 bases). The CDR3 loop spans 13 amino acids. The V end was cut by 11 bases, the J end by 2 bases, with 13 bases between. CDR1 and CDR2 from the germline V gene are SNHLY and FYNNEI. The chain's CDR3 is CAADYKAYNEQFF. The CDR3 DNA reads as TGTGCCGCCGACTACAAAGCCTACAATGAGCAGTTCTTC. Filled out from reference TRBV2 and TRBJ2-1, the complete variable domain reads EPEVTQTPSHQVTQMGQEVILRCVPISNHLYFYWYRQILGQKVEFLVSFYNNEISEKSEIFDDQFSVERPDGSNFTLKIRSTKLEDSAMYFCAADYKAYNEQFFGPGTRLTVL.

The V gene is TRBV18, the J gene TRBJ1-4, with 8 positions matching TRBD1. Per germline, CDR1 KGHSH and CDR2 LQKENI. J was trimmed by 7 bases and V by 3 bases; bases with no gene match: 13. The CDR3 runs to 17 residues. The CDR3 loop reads CASSPTRLGQGAEKLFF. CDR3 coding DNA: TGTGCCAGCTCACCCACGCGACTAGGACAGGGCGCTGAAAAACTGTTTTTT.

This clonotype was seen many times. The CDR3 DNA sequence: TGCGCCAGCAGCTTGGGTCAGGCTGCTAACTATGGCTACACCTTC. Its protein is CASSLGQAANYGYTF. The chain recombines TRBV5-1 with TRBJ1-2; D gene unclear. Germline values: CDR1 SGHRS, CDR2 YFSETQ. There are 15 residues in the CDR3. The V and J ends lost 0 bases and 0 bases respectively, with 9 bases between them.

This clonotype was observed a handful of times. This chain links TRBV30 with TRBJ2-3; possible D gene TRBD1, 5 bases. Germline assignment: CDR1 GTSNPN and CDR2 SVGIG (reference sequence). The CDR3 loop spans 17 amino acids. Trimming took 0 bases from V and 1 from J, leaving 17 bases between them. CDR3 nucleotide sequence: TGTGCCTGGAGTGTAGAGGCAAGGGGCTGGCGCACAGATACGCAGTATTTT. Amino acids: CAWSVEARGWRTDTQYF.

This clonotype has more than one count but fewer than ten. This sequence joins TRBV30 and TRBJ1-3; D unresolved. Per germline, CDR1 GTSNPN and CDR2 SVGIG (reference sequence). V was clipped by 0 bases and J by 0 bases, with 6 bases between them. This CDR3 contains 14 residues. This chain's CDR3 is CAWSVMDSGNTIYF. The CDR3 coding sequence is TGTGCCTGGAGTGTAATGGACTCTGGAAACACCATATATTTT.